This T cell receptor (beta chain) came from a study of blood T cell repertoires in COVID-19. Study in general: The study drew acute and convalescent COVID-19 samples from the United States, Italy and Spain.

Source study methods: From reference gene primer amplification, estimates of nucleated cell counts were derived. Method: immunoSEQ multiplex PCR; TCRdb's copy keeps in-frame clones and lacks some. The V and J calls and clone size were taken over from that table, and D and trimming were inferred from the DNA. The sample yields around 130,000 clones, about 75% seen once. Germline V gives CDR1 SGHKS, CDR2 YYEKEE (reference sequence). The CDR3 has 14 residues. Deletions cut 0 bases from V and 5 bases from J, with 11 bases between. The material sequenced was peripheral blood. The receptor was derived from an elderly man with acute or convalescent COVID-19. The chain uses TRBV5-5 and TRBJ1-2; D is unresolved. CDR3 DNA: TGTGCCAGCAGCTTGGTCTCAGGCGGGTATGGCTACACCTTC. Translation gives CASSLVSGGYGYTF.